The 28 T cell receptor beta chains below come from one sample, sequenced in a study of Ad26.COV2.S vaccination and SARS-CoV-2 variants. Repertoires were generated with immunoSEQ multiplex PCR, while TCRdb's copy carries only in-frame clones and drops some. The table lists 300,000 to 400,000 clones, 88% of them singletons, with 5.5% to 7% in the top ten. Noted treatment: around 19 received Ad26.COV2.S at low or high dose, single or two shots; 5 received placebo; per-sample allocation not given. The samples were gathered on day 63 after the first injection of vaccine or placebo. The source was peripheral blood, collected in a trial of Ad26.COV2.S vaccine versus placebo. All receptors come from a person aged 18-60 years who received the Ad26.COV2.S COVID-19 vaccine or a placebo.

The V gene is TRBV13, the J gene TRBJ2-6, with 11 positions matching TRBD1. The J segment lost 2 bases and the V segment lost 5 bases, leaving 8 bases of the junction unmatched. This CDR3 is 18 amino acids long. Germline V lookup: CDR1 PRHDT, CDR2 FYEKMQ (reference sequence). DNA for the CDR3: TGTGCCAGCAGCGCCAGGGACAGGGGGACAGCTGGGGCCAACGTCCTGACTTTC. This gives the protein CASSARDRGTAGANVLTF.

This clone was counted at least ten times. The chain has TRBV6-4 and TRBJ2-3; TRBD2 agrees at 11 bases. This CDR3 has 15 residues. Germline V gene lookup returns CDR1 MRHNA and CDR2 SNTAGT. V was pared by 6 bases and J by 2 bases, with 4 bases of the junction left unmatched. The DNA of the CDR3 is TGTGCCAGCAGACAGGGACTAGCGGACACAGATACGCAGTATTTT. It specifies CASRQGLADTDTQYF.

This clone was recorded only once. The chain carries TRBV7-3 and TRBJ2-1; D unclear. The ends were cut back, 5 bases at V and 2 bases at J, with 13 bases in the middle. CDR3 size: 15 residues. Germline V gene sequence: CDR1 SGHTA, CDR2 FQGTGA. In DNA form, the CDR3 reads TGTGCCAGCAGCGACCGGAGTTTGACCTACAATGAGCAGTTCTTC. Translated: CASSDRSLTYNEQFF.

The rearrangement uses TRBV19 and TRBJ2-2; 8 nucleotides line up with TRBD2. The CDR3 has 17 amino acids. The germline gives CDR1 LNHDA, CDR2 SQIVND (reference sequence). V lost 4 bases, J lost 1 base, and 8 bases stayed unmatched. CDR3 nucleotide sequence: TGTGCCAGTAGTACCTCCCGGCTAGCGGGGAACACCGGGGAGCTGTTTTTT. Protein: CASSTSRLAGNTGELFF.

V is TRBV12-5 and J is TRBJ2-5, with D perhaps being TRBD1 or TRBD2 (6 bases each). CDR3 size: 15 residues. V dropped 1 base and J dropped 5 bases, with 14 bases sitting between them. Germline CDR1 is LGHNT and CDR2 is FRNRAP. The CDR3 sequence is CASGLDVGAGETQYF. The CDR3 nucleotides are TGTGCTAGTGGTTTGGATGTGGGGGCGGGGGAGACCCAGTACTTC. The whole variable domain, remainder taken from reference TRBV12-5 and TRBJ2-5, is DARVTQTPRHKVTEMGQEVTMRCQPILGHNTVFWYRQTMMQGLELLAYFRNRAPLDDSGMPKDRFSAEMPDATLATLKIQPSEPRDSAVYFCASGLDVGAGETQYFGPGTRLLVL.

Here the CDR3 DNA reads TGTGCCAGCAGCGTAGATGGGACAGAGGGCACTGAAGCTTTCTTT. This codes for CASSVDGTEGTEAFF. The J gene is TRBJ1-1, the V gene TRBV9, with 7 bases that match TRBD1. The J segment lost 4 bases and the V segment lost 0 bases, leaving 6 bases of the junction unmatched. From germline, CDR1 is SGDLS and CDR2 YYNGEE. CDR3 length equals 15 residues.

A single count supports this clone. The V call is TRBV5-1, the J call TRBJ2-3; D is perhaps TRBD1 (6 bases). This CDR3 region has 15 residues. V lost 1 base and J lost 0, with 9 bases in between. CDR1 and CDR2 (germline): SGHRS, YFSETQ. CDR3 coding DNA: TGCGCCAGCAGCTTGTTCGGACAGAGCACAGATACGCAGTATTTT. Translated: CASSLFGQSTDTQYF.

The rearrangement joins TRBV13 to TRBJ1-2; no clear D gene. Per the germline V gene, CDR1 is PRHDT and CDR2 is FYEKMQ (reference sequence). There are 14 residues in the CDR3. Deletions cut 4 bases from V and 3 bases from J, with 12 bases between. The CDR3 DNA follows: TGTGCCAGCAGCTCATCGGTGGAATACTATGGCTACACCTTC. Residues: CASSSSVEYYGYTF.

V gene TRBV5-1 combines with J gene TRBJ1-1, with 7 bases identical to TRBD1. This CDR3 comprises 15 residues. The trim removed 4 bases at V and 1 base at J, leaving 7 bases unmatched. CDR1 is SGHRS and CDR2 is YFSETQ in the germline V gene. This chain's CDR3 is CASSPETGRNTEAFF. DNA for the CDR3: TGCGCCAGCAGCCCGGAGACAGGGAGGAACACTGAAGCTTTCTTT.

The rearrangement links TRBV19 to TRBJ2-2; D is tentatively TRBD1 or TRBD2 (5 bases each). Germline V lookup: CDR1 LNHDA, CDR2 SQIVND (reference sequence). The V and J ends lost 6 bases and 6 bases respectively, with 14 bases between them. The CDR3 loop spans 14 amino acids. The CDR3 DNA follows: TGTGCCAGTAGGGGACGGAGTGGGGCCGGGGAGCTGTTTTTT. This encodes CASRGRSGAGELFF.

The chain uses TRBV4-3 and TRBJ1-2; TRBD1 agrees at 9 bases. The junction had 9 bases not matched to a gene; V was cut back by 1 base and J by 9 bases. Germline V gene data show CDR1 as LGHNA and CDR2 as YSLEER. This CDR3 contains 15 residues. CDR3 in amino acids: CASSQAGTGRASYTF. The CDR3 DNA reads as TGCGCCAGCAGCCAAGCCGGGACAGGGCGTGCGAGCTACACCTTC.

The chain is built from TRBV4-2 and TRBJ1-2; D may be TRBD1 (5 bases). Between the trimmed V and J ends, which lost 5 bases and 5 bases, there was a span of 12 bases. CDR1 LGHNA and CDR2 YNFKEQ come from the germline V gene. This CDR3 has 13 amino acids. The DNA of the CDR3 is TGTGCCAGCAGCAAGAGGGACGAGTATGGCTACACCTTC. This codes for CASSKRDEYGYTF.

The V call is TRBV5-6, the J call TRBJ2-1; D gene uncertain. This CDR3 region has 12 residues. CDR1 and CDR2 (germline): SGHDT, YYEEEE. Trimming cost V 3 bases and J 7 bases, with 8 bases left between them. The CDR3 coding sequence is TGTGCCAGCAGCTATTTCAAGAATGAGCAGTTCTTC. Its translation is CASSYFKNEQFF.

This chain links TRBV7-3 with TRBJ2-3; D unclear. CDR1 and CDR2 from the germline V gene are SGHTA and FQGTGA. The V and J ends lost 1 base and 3 bases respectively, with 5 bases between them. This CDR3 comprises 13 residues. CDR3 protein: CASSLIGTDTQYF. The CDR3 nucleotides are TGTGCCAGCAGCTTAATCGGAACAGATACGCAGTATTTT.

This chain links TRBV4-1 with TRBJ1-5; 7 bases fit TRBD1. The CDR3 is 16 amino acids. With 1 base clipped from V and 2 bases from J, the junction kept 5 bases outside the gene matches. Per germline, CDR1 MGHRA and CDR2 YSYEKL. The CDR3: CASSQGTGLGNQPQHF. CDR3 coding DNA: TGCGCCAGCAGCCAAGGGACAGGCCTGGGCAATCAGCCCCAGCATTTT.

V is TRBV4-1 and J is TRBJ2-5, with a possible D match to TRBD2 (5 bases). The CDR3 has 16 amino acids. Germline loops: CDR1 MGHRA, CDR2 YSYEKL. Trimming cost V 1 base and J 1 base, with 13 bases left between them. CDR3 in amino acids: CASSQGSASSQETQYF. The CDR3 bases are TGCGCCAGCAGCCAAGGGTCGGCTAGCAGCCAAGAGACCCAGTACTTC.

V and J are TRBV19 and TRBJ1-2; weak D call: TRBD1 (5 bases). Germline CDR1 is LNHDA and CDR2 is SQIVND (reference sequence). CDR3 length: 11 amino acids. Trimming stripped 9 bases from V and 6 bases from J, with 11 bases between. In DNA form, the CDR3 reads TGTGCCAGCCAGGGAATTGATGGCTACACCTTC. As protein: CASQGIDGYTF.

V and J are TRBV10-3 and TRBJ1-3; a possible D gene is TRBD1 (6 bases). Trimming removed 0 bases at V and 4 bases at J, with 10 bases between. The CDR3 totals 15 residues. CDR1 ENHRY and CDR2 SYGVKD come from the germline V gene. DNA for the CDR3: TGTGCCATCAGTGAGTCAGCGGACAGAGGAAACACCATATATTTT. It codes for CAISESADRGNTIYF.

The gene calls are TRBV14 and TRBJ2-7; D gene unclear. The germline V gene has CDR1 SGHDN and CDR2 FVKESK. Between the trimmed V and J ends, which lost 0 bases and 3 bases, there was a span of 6 bases. This CDR3 is 13 amino acids long. This chain's CDR3 is CASSQDKSYEQYF. CDR3 nucleotides: TGTGCCAGCAGCCAAGACAAGAGCTACGAGCAGTACTTC. Drawing the rest from reference TRBV14 and TRBJ2-7, the complete variable domain is EAGVTQFPSHSVIEKGQTVTLRCDPISGHDNLYWYRRVMGKEIKFLLHFVKESKQDESGMPNNRFLAERTGGTYSTLKVQPAELEDSGVYFCASSQDKSYEQYFGPGTRLTVT.

This chain links TRBV11-3 with TRBJ2-3; maybe TRBD2 (5 bases). Germline values: CDR1 SGHNT, CDR2 YENEEA. The V gene lost 1 base and the J gene lost 4 bases, with 9 bases spanning the gap. CDR3 size: 14 residues. The CDR3 loop reads CASSLGAEADTQYF. The CDR3 bases are TGTGCCAGCAGCTTAGGTGCGGAGGCAGATACGCAGTATTTT.

The chain recombines TRBV7-3 with TRBJ1-2; D unclear. This CDR3 spans 16 amino acids. Per the germline V gene, CDR1 is SGHTA and CDR2 is FQGTGA. Trimming removed 5 bases from V and 4 bases from J, with 20 bases in between. As DNA, the CDR3 is TGTGCCAGCAGCCGTGAAGCTATACAGAGAATCTATGGCTACACCTTC. Translation: CASSREAIQRIYGYTF.

The chain uses TRBV4-1 and TRBJ2-3, with 9 nucleotides matching TRBD2. With V trimmed by 4 bases and J by 7 bases, 15 bases remained unmatched. The CDR3 consists of 17 residues. Germline V gene data show CDR1 as MGHRA and CDR2 as YSYEKL. The CDR3 DNA is TGCGCCAGCAGCCGATTGTTGGCAGCGGGGGGATTAAATACGCAGTATTTT. Its protein product is CASSRLLAAGGLNTQYF.

CDR3 in DNA: TGTGCCAGCAGCTTGCAGGGCCTCCTCTCCTACGAGCAGTACTTC. It specifies CASSLQGLLSYEQYF. The rearrangement joins TRBV11-2 to TRBJ2-7, with TRBD1 as a possible D gene (5 bases). The CDR3 has 15 residues. The V and J ends lost 3 bases and 0 bases respectively, with 12 bases between them. CDR1 is SGHAT and CDR2 is FQNNGV in the germline V gene.

The genes are TRBV12-5 and TRBJ2-6, with a tentative D call TRBD1 (6 bases). CDR1 and CDR2 (germline): LGHNT, FRNRAP. V lost 4 bases, J lost 0 bases, and 22 bases lay in between. CDR3 length: 20 amino acids. CDR3 protein: CASGSEGEKGHSSGANVLTF. The CDR3 DNA sequence: TGTGCTAGTGGTTCTGAGGGAGAAAAGGGACATAGCTCTGGGGCCAACGTCCTGACTTTC.

This clone has a handful of counts. The chain joins TRBV12-3 or TRBV12-4 to TRBJ2-7, with 7 nucleotides matching TRBD2. V gave up 7 bases and J gave up 4 bases; unmatched junction bases: 4. CDR3 length: 12 amino acids. The CDR3 nucleotides are TGTGCCAGCACCCTGGGAGGGTACGAGCAGTACTTC. It yields the protein CASTLGGYEQYF.

V is TRBV5-1 and J is TRBJ1-3; no clear D gene. Germline values: CDR1 SGHRS, CDR2 YFSETQ. The CDR3 extends over 14 amino acids. V lost 4 bases and J 4 bases, leaving 12 bases between the germline ends. In DNA, the CDR3 is TGCGCCAGCAGCAATCCGTCGACCGGAAACACCATATATTTT. Encoded protein: CASSNPSTGNTIYF.

The chain joins TRBV28 to TRBJ1-2; D perhaps matches TRBD1 (6 bases). This CDR3 contains 12 residues. CDR1 and CDR2 (germline): MDHEN, SYDVKM. With 6 bases removed from V and 7 bases from J, the gap between germline ends came to 12 bases. The CDR3 region is CASRYRVGGYTF. In nucleotides, the CDR3 is TGTGCCAGCAGATACAGGGTCGGTGGCTACACCTTC.

Regarding this clone: Other DNA sequences within the sample encode an identical CDR3. The chain has TRBV27 and TRBJ2-1; the D gene is possibly TRBD2 (5 bases). The germline V gene encodes CDR1 MNHEY and CDR2 SMNVEV (reference sequence). The CDR3 is 14 amino acids. V lost 2 bases and J lost 1, with 6 bases in between. CDR3 region: CASSLRGSYNEQFF. DNA of the CDR3: TGTGCCAGCAGTTTACGGGGATCCTACAATGAGCAGTTCTTC.